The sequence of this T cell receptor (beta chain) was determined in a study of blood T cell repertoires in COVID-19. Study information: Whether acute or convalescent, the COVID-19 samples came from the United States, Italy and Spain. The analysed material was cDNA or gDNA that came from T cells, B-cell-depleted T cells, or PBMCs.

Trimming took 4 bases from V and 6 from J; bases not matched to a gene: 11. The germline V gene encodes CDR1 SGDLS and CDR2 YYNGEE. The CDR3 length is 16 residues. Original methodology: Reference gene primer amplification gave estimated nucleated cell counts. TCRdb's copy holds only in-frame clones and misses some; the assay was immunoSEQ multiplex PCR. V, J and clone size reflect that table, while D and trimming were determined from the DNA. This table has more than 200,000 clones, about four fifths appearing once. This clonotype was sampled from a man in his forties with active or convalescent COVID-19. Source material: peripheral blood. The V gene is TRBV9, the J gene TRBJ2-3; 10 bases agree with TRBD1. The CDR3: CASSIQEGQGWDTQYF. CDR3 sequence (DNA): TGTGCCAGCAGCATCCAAGAGGGACAGGGGTGGGATACGCAGTATTTT.